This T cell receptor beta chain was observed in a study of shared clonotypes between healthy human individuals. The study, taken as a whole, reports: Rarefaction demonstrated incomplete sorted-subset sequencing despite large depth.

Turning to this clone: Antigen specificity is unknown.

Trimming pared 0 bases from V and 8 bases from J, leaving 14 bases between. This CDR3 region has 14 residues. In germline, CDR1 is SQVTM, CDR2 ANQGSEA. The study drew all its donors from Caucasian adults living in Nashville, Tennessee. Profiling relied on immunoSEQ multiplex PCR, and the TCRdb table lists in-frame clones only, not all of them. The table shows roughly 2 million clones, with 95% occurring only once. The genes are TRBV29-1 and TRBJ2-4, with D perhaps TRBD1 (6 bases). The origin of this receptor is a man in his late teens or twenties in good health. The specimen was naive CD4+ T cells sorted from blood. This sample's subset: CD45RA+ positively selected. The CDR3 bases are TGCAGCGTTGAAGATCGACAGGACGGGGACATTCAGTACTTC. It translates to CSVEDRQDGDIQYF.